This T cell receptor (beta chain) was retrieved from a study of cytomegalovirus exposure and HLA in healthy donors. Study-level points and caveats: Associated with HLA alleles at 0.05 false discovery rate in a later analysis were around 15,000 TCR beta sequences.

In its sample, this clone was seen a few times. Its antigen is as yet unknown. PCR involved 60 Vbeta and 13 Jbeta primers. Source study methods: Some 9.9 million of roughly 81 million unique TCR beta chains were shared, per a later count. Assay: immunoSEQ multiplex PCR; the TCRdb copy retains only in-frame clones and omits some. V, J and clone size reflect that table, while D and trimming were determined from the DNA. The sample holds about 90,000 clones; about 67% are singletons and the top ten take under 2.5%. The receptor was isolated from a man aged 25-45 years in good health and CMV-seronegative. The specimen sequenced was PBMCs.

The CDR3 region has the DNA TGTGCCAGCCGGTCAGACCGGGAGAACACTGAAGCTTTCTTT. Amino acid sequence: CASRSDRENTEAFF. V gene TRBV6-5 combines with J gene TRBJ1-1, with unresolved D. CDR1 MNHEY and CDR2 SVGAGI come from the germline V gene. Trimming removed 8 bases at V and 1 base at J, with 14 bases between. The CDR3 contains 14 residues.